Presented here are 30 T cell receptor beta chains from one specimen sequenced in a study of CD8 T cells in Susac syndrome. The RNA, about 0.45 to 1 ug, was put through reverse transcription using random hexamers. TCRdb called the immunoSEQ multiplex PCR reads again in MiXCR, with one record for every CDR3 protein. The sample includes approximately 100,000 distinct CDR3 sequences, about 90% of them seen just once. The sequencing input was CD4+ T cells from PBMCs. The receptors shown here come from a human donor in good health.

V is TRBV13 and J is TRBJ2-7; 11 bases agree with TRBD2. Trimming at V came to 0 bases and at J to 5 bases, leaving 9 bases not matched to a gene. There are 17 residues in the CDR3. CDR1 is PRHDT, CDR2 FYEKMQ, per germline (reference sequence). Written as DNA, the CDR3 is TGTGCCAGCAGCTTAGGGACCATAGCGGGAGGGCCTAACGAGCAGTACTTC. Protein product: CASSLGTIAGGPNEQYF. The full variable domain, its missing parts supplied by reference TRBV13 and TRBJ2-7, is AAGVIQSPRHLIKEKRETATLKCYPIPRHDTVYWYQQGPGQDPQFLISFYEKMQSDKGSIPDRFSAQQFSDYHSELNMSSLELGDSALYFCASSLGTIAGGPNEQYFGPGTRLTVT.

Of note for this clonotype: An end of the junction does not agree with germline; a read error may underlie this. The CDR3 region is CASRSLGVRKFF. The CDR3 nucleotides read TGTGCCAGCAGAAGTCTCGGGGTAAGGAAGTTCTTC. The chain carries TRBV14 and TRBJ2-7; TRBD2 might be the D (5 bases). The length of the CDR3 is 12 residues. From germline, CDR1 is SGHDN and CDR2 FVKESK.

This clonotype occurred once. V usage is TRBV29-1 and J usage is TRBJ2-5, with TRBD2 as a possible D gene (6 bases). Trimming shortened V by 6 bases and J by 7 bases, and 15 bases separated the two germline ends. The V gene's germline CDR1 is SQVTM and CDR2 ANQGSEA. This CDR3 spans 12 amino acids. CDR3 loop: CSVAPGLLTQYF. The CDR3 nucleotides read TGCAGCGTCGCCCCGGGACTTCTGACCCAGTACTTC.

The V call is TRBV10-2, the J call TRBJ1-2; 9 nucleotides align to TRBD1. The CDR3 has 14 residues. V shed 3 bases and J 7 bases; nucleotides not matched to a gene: 6. Looked up from germline, CDR1 is WSHSY and CDR2 is SAAADI. The CDR3 loop reads CASSERDRAFGYTF. In DNA form, the CDR3 reads TGCGCCAGCAGTGAAAGGGACAGGGCCTTTGGCTACACCTTC.

This chain joins TRBV29-1 and TRBJ1-2; maybe TRBD1 (5 bases). In germline, CDR1 is SQVTM, CDR2 ANQGSEA. The CDR3 contains 13 residues. Trimming cost V 3 bases and J 4 bases, with 12 bases left between them. The CDR3 coding sequence is TGCAGCGTTGAGTTTGGGGCGTCCTATGGCTACACCTTC. This sequence encodes CSVEFGASYGYTF.

The table lists this clonotype with a count of one. The V and J genes are TRBV20-1 and TRBJ2-3; 15 positions match TRBD2. Germline CDR1 and CDR2: DFQATT and SNEGSKA (reference sequence). The CDR3 length is 17 residues. J was trimmed by 1 base and V by 5 bases; bases with no gene match: 7. The CDR3 nucleotides are TGCAGTGCTCAGGGACTAGCGGGGGGTCCTCGCACAGATACGCAGTATTTT. Residues: CSAQGLAGGPRTDTQYF.

This sequence joins TRBV6-2 or TRBV6-3 and TRBJ1-1, with D possibly matching TRBD1 (6 bases). The CDR3 runs to 16 residues. V was shortened by 6 bases and J by 7 bases, with 24 bases between the two germline ends. Germline CDR1 reads MNHEY; CDR2 reads SVGEGT. This CDR3 is CASRIGGVGRDHEAFF. The CDR3, as DNA: TGTGCCAGCAGAATAGGGGGAGTGGGCAGGGACCATGAAGCTTTCTTT.

The J gene is TRBJ1-5, the V gene TRBV6-2 or TRBV6-3, with D unresolved. The germline gives CDR1 MNHEY, CDR2 SVGEGT. The V end was cut by 6 bases, the J end by 15 bases, with 18 bases between. This CDR3 has 12 residues. The CDR3 bases are TGTGCCAGCAGCCGCGGCGGAGCTTCGTCGCATTTT. Its translation is CASSRGGASSHF.

J is TRBJ2-1 and V is TRBV7-9, with TRBD1 matching over 10 bases. Germline V gene data show CDR1 as SEHNR and CDR2 as FQNEAQ (reference sequence). V dropped 0 bases and J dropped 4; count of bases not matched to a gene: 3. The CDR3 covers 16 residues. CDR3 region: CASSLAGGQGYNEQFF. The CDR3 DNA follows: TGTGCCAGCAGCTTAGCGGGGGGACAGGGGTACAATGAGCAGTTCTTC.

This rearrangement joins TRBV7-2 to TRBJ2-3, with TRBD1 matching over 9 bases. The CDR3 runs 15 residues. CDR1 is SGHTA, CDR2 FQGNSA, per germline. With 4 bases clipped from V and 1 base from J, the junction kept 3 bases outside the gene matches. The CDR3 region has the DNA TGTGCCAGCAGCTACCGGGACAGGGGCACAGATACGCAGTATTTT. Its protein product is CASSYRDRGTDTQYF.

The chain carries TRBV4-1 and TRBJ2-1; possibly TRBD2 for D (5 bases). CDR1 and CDR2 from the germline V gene are MGHRA and YSYEKL. The CDR3 covers 13 residues. V lost 0 bases, J lost 9 bases, and 9 bases lay in between. Written as DNA, the CDR3 is TGCGCCAGCAGCCAAGAAGCACGGGGTGAGCAGTTCTTC. This sequence encodes CASSQEARGEQFF.

The chain employs TRBV7-9 and TRBJ2-3, with 8 bases identical to TRBD1. Germline V gene data show CDR1 as SEHNR and CDR2 as FQNEAQ (reference sequence). This CDR3 comprises 15 residues. V lost 6 bases and J lost 8; bases outside the gene matches: 13. CDR3 DNA: TGTGCCAGCAGTTACGACAGGGGAAGATTGGTTACGCAGTATTTT. This sequence encodes CASSYDRGRLVTQYF.

This chain joins TRBV7-9 and TRBJ2-3; a weak D match, TRBD2 (6 bases). The CDR3 extends over 16 amino acids. V lost 5 bases, J lost 0 bases, and 15 bases lay in between. Per the germline V gene, CDR1 is SEHNR and CDR2 is FQNEAQ (reference sequence). CDR3 DNA sequence: TGTGCCAGCAGCCGCTCTGGCGGGGCTAGCACAGATACGCAGTATTTT. This codes for CASSRSGGASTDTQYF.

This clonotype was found a few times. The chain couples TRBV18 to TRBJ2-7, with D hard to call. The CDR3 is 15 amino acids. CDR1 is KGHSH, CDR2 LQKENI, per germline. V lost 3 bases, J lost 0 bases, and 12 bases lay in between. In nucleotides, the CDR3 is TGTGCCAGCTCACCTATGACGGCTAGCTCCTACGAGCAGTACTTC. It translates to CASSPMTASSYEQYF.

The CDR3 spells CASSEAPLVSYNEQFF. The CDR3 DNA sequence: TGTGCCAGCAGTGAAGCGCCACTAGTTTCCTACAATGAGCAGTTCTTC. This chain links TRBV2 with TRBJ2-1; a weak D match, TRBD2 (5 bases). Per the germline V gene, CDR1 is SNHLY and CDR2 is FYNNEI. The V and J ends lost 0 bases and 1 base respectively, with 10 bases between them. CDR3 length: 16 amino acids.

In this sample, this clonotype turned up once. The V and J genes are TRBV14 and TRBJ2-1; tentatively, D is TRBD2 (6 bases). CDR3 size: 14 residues. Per the germline V gene, CDR1 is SGHDN and CDR2 is FVKESK. Trimming removed 4 bases from V and 10 bases from J, with 17 bases in between. CDR3 amino acids: CASSRPGTSTEQFF. CDR3 coding DNA: TGTGCCAGCAGCCGTCCCGGGACTTCGACCGAGCAGTTCTTC.

CDR3 region: CASSLGQGPSGNTIYF. DNA of the CDR3: TGTGCCAGCAGCTTAGGACAGGGGCCCTCTGGAAACACCATATATTTT. The rearrangement uses TRBV7-3 and TRBJ1-3, with 9 bases aligning to TRBD1. The CDR3 length is 16 residues. Germline loops: CDR1 SGHTA, CDR2 FQGTGA. Trimming took 2 bases from V and 0 from J; bases not matched to a gene: 2. Full variable domain (outside the CDR3, taken from reference TRBV7-3 and TRBJ1-3): GAGVSQTPSNKVTEKGKYVELRCDPISGHTALYWYRQSLGQGPEFLIYFQGTGAADDSGLPNDRFFAVRPEGSVSTLKIQRTERGDSAVYLCASSLGQGPSGNTIYFGEGSWLTVV.

The rearrangement uses TRBV29-1 and TRBJ2-1, with no clear D. CDR1 and CDR2 (germline): SQVTM, ANQGSEA. There are 12 residues in the CDR3. V dropped 7 bases and J dropped 8 bases, with 15 bases sitting between them. The CDR3 nucleotides are TGCAGCGCCCGAATAAGGGTACATGAGCAGTTCTTC. Translating gives CSARIRVHEQFF.

This clonotype was counted only a few times. The chain has TRBV7-3 and TRBJ1-1; no clear D. V was cut by 4 bases and J by 0 bases, with 6 bases left in between. Germline CDR1 SGHTA, CDR2 FQGTGA. The CDR3 extends over 13 amino acids. The chain's CDR3 is CASSSTVNTEAFF. The CDR3 DNA reads as TGTGCCAGCAGCTCCACAGTGAACACTGAAGCTTTCTTT.

The gene calls are TRBV5-1 and TRBJ2-3; D is uncertain. With 4 bases removed from V and 0 bases from J, the gap between germline ends came to 3 bases. This CDR3 region has 12 residues. CDR1 is SGHRS and CDR2 is YFSETQ in the germline V gene. The CDR3 protein is CASSRSTDTQYF. The CDR3 nucleotides are TGCGCCAGCAGCAGAAGCACAGATACGCAGTATTTT.

This chain uses TRBV20-1 with TRBJ2-1; the D gene is possibly TRBD1 (5 bases). This CDR3 is built from 14 residues. CDR1 DFQATT and CDR2 SNEGSKA come from the germline V gene (reference sequence). Trimming removed 7 bases from V and 1 base from J, with 14 bases in between. CDR3: CSVAGGQSYNEQFF. CDR3 DNA sequence: TGCAGTGTGGCAGGCGGACAATCCTACAATGAGCAGTTCTTC.

This clonotype was observed a handful of times. The rearrangement links TRBV29-1 to TRBJ2-7, with D hard to call. The germline V and J ends were trimmed by 1 base and 1 base, with 5 bases remaining between them. The CDR3 covers 12 residues. The germline V gene has CDR1 SQVTM and CDR2 ANQGSEA. The CDR3 loop is CSVEGLSYEQYF. CDR3 in DNA: TGCAGCGTTGAAGGTTTATCCTACGAGCAGTACTTC.

V and J are TRBV12-3 or TRBV12-4 and TRBJ1-2, with 7 bases matching TRBD1. This CDR3 comprises 14 residues. The J segment lost 2 bases and the V segment lost 5 bases, leaving 5 bases of the junction unmatched. The CDR3 here is CASSPGTENYGYTF. The CDR3 nucleotides read TGTGCCAGCAGTCCCGGGACAGAGAACTATGGCTACACCTTC.

The V and J genes are TRBV6-5 and TRBJ2-2, with no clear D. Per the germline V gene, CDR1 is MNHEY and CDR2 is SVGAGI. The CDR3 loop spans 17 amino acids. V lost 0 bases and J 2 bases, leaving 13 bases between the germline ends. Here the CDR3 reads CASSYSAPTQNTGELFF. The CDR3 DNA reads as TGTGCCAGCAGTTACTCCGCCCCGACCCAAAACACCGGGGAGCTGTTTTTT.

The rearrangement joins TRBV2 to TRBJ1-5, with 9 positions matching TRBD1. CDR3 size: 15 residues. Germline CDR1 SNHLY, CDR2 FYNNEI. Germline trimming cut 6 bases from V and 7 bases from J; bases unmatched to any gene: 10. For the CDR3, the DNA is TGTGCCAGCAGGGGGACAGGGTTTGAGGGCCAGCCCCAGCATTTT. Protein sequence: CASRGTGFEGQPQHF.

The chain has TRBV3-1 and TRBJ2-2, with 7 bases fitting TRBD1. V lost 6 bases, J lost 0 bases, and 7 bases stayed unmatched. Germline lookup yields CDR1 LGHDT and CDR2 YNNKEL (reference sequence). The CDR3 extends over 16 amino acids. Here the CDR3 reads CASRQLQGTNTGELFF. The CDR3 coding sequence is TGTGCCAGCAGACAACTACAGGGGACGAACACCGGGGAGCTGTTTTTT.

V is TRBV6-6 and J is TRBJ2-7; possibly TRBD1 for D (6 bases). The CDR3 is made up of 14 amino acids. From germline, CDR1 is MNHNY and CDR2 SVGAGI (reference sequence). V was shortened by 5 bases and J by 4 bases, with 15 bases between the two germline ends. The CDR3 loop is CASSGALGGYEQYF. Written as DNA, the CDR3 is TGTGCCAGCAGTGGAGCATTAGGGGGATACGAGCAGTACTTC.

V usage is TRBV4-1 and J usage is TRBJ2-7, with D perhaps matching TRBD2 (6 bases). Trimming took off 1 base at V and 5 bases at J, with 12 bases between the two ends. Per the germline V gene, CDR1 is MGHRA and CDR2 is YSYEKL. The CDR3 spans 14 residues. The CDR3 sequence is CASSQGRGPNEQYF. In DNA form, the CDR3 reads TGCGCCAGCAGCCAAGGGAGGGGACCCAACGAGCAGTACTTC.

The rearrangement joins TRBV12-3 or TRBV12-4 to TRBJ1-4; D may be TRBD1 (5 bases). The V gene lost 2 bases and the J gene lost 3 bases, with 13 bases spanning the gap. The CDR3 has 16 amino acids. The CDR3 loop is CASSLQGSSANEKLFF. The CDR3 DNA is TGTGCCAGCAGTTTACAGGGATCCTCAGCTAATGAAAAACTGTTTTTT.

The chain recombines TRBV27 with TRBJ1-2; perhaps TRBD1 as D (5 bases). Germline assignment: CDR1 MNHEY and CDR2 SMNVEV (reference sequence). Deletions cut 4 bases from V and 8 bases from J, with 14 bases between. The CDR3 runs to 13 residues. The CDR3 is CASSSGPLNGYTF. CDR3 bases: TGTGCCAGCAGTTCGGGACCGCTAAACGGCTACACCTTC.